This is a list of T cell receptor beta chains from one sample in a study of T cell repertoires in cytomegalovirus infection. TCRdb reprocessed the reads via MiXCR and lists one record per CDR3 protein. The sample yields 740,000 or so distinct CDR3 sequences, approximately 40% seen once. Specimen: PBMCs. The receptors were gathered from a human donor in good health (CMV status not recorded). Some clones in this sample may be carry-over from other donors' samples. Both conserved end residues are part of each CDR3. D genes are given only for firm matches. Clone size is shown for a subset of rows, as once, few, many or a class of expanded clone.

few	TRBV12-3/TRBV12-4	TRBD2	TRBJ2-5	TGTGCCAGCAGTACTACTAGCGGGGAAGAGACCCAGTACTTC	CASSTTSGEETQYF
.	TRBV25-1	.	TRBJ1-2	TGTGCCAGCAGTTCCCGGGTCTCAGTAGGCTATGGCTACACCTTC	CASSSRVSVGYGYTF
few	TRBV6-1	.	TRBJ1-5	TGTGCCAGCATGATCACCAGGGATCAGCCCCAGCATTTT	CASMITRDQPQHF
few	TRBV4-1	.	TRBJ1-5	TGCGCCAGCAGCCAAGAAAGGGGACAGCCCCAGCATTTT	CASSQERGQPQHF
few	TRBV12-3/TRBV12-4	.	TRBJ1-4	TGTGCCAGCAGTTACAGGGATAATGAAAAACTGTTTTTT	CASSYRDNEKLFF
many	TRBV12-3/TRBV12-4	.	TRBJ1-2	TGTGCCAGCAGCCTGAAAGGGGGACTCAACTATGGCTACACCTTC	CASSLKGGLNYGYTF
few	TRBV12-3/TRBV12-4	TRBD2	TRBJ2-2	TGTGCCAGCAGTCCCACGGGGAGGGTTAACACCGGGGAGCTGTTTTTT	CASSPTGRVNTGELFF
.	TRBV28	TRBD1	TRBJ1-5	TGTGCCAGCAGTTTCATAACAGGGGGTTACGAGCCCCAGCATTTT	CASSFITGGYEPQHF
few	TRBV7-2	TRBD1	TRBJ2-5	TGTGCCAGCAGCTTAATCAACAGGGGCAGAGGGGAGACCCAGTACTTC	CASSLINRGRGETQYF
.	TRBV20-1	.	TRBJ2-7	TGCAGTGCTAGAGACAGTCCAACCTACGAGCAGTACTTC	CSARDSPTYEQYF
.	TRBV6-1	.	TRBJ2-2	TGTGCCAGTACTGGTGGGGGGCGCACCGGGGAGCTGTTTTTT	CASTGGGRTGELFF
.	TRBV7-2	.	TRBJ2-1	TGTGCCAGCAGCTTGAGGGGAAGTGAGCAGTTCTTC	CASSLRGSEQFF
.	TRBV2	TRBD1	TRBJ1-5	TGTGCCAGCAGTGAAAGGGGGACAGGGATGAGCAATCAGCCCCAGCATTTT	CASSERGTGMSNQPQHF
.	TRBV19	.	TRBJ1-1	TGTGCCAGTAGTCTACAGGGAGGTGAAGCTTTCTTT	CASSLQGGEAFF
.	TRBV20-1	.	TRBJ2-1	TGCAGTGCTAGAGTCCGAGCGTCCGGGGAGCAGTTCTTC	CSARVRASGEQFF
.	TRBV7-6	.	TRBJ1-1	TGTGCCAGCAGACCCCATTACACTGAAGCTTTCTTT	CASRPHYTEAFF
once	TRBV7-4	.	TRBJ2-5	TGTGCCAGCAGCTTAGACGGACAGCTCGGGGAAGAGACCCAGTACTTC	CASSLDGQLGEETQYF
.	TRBV12-3/TRBV12-4	.	TRBJ2-2	TGTGCCAGCAGTCTTATGATGGGGACCGGGGAGCTGTTTTTT	CASSLMMGTGELFF
.	TRBV7-9	TRBD1	TRBJ2-7	TGTGCCAGCAGCGGAGAAGACAGGGGGCGCACCTACGAGCAGTACTTC	CASSGEDRGRTYEQYF
.	TRBV29-1	.	TRBJ1-1	TGCAGCGTTTGGTCGAACCTGAACACTGAAGCTTTCTTT	CSVWSNLNTEAFF
many	TRBV7-2	.	TRBJ1-1	TGTGCCAGCAGCTTCATAGGGGCCCACACTGAAGCTTTCTTT	CASSFIGAHTEAFF
.	TRBV6-1	.	TRBJ1-2	TGTGCCAGCAGTGAGGGGGGAGCGGACTATGGCTACACCTTC	CASSEGGADYGYTF
many	TRBV2	TRBD2	TRBJ2-1	TGTGCCAGCAGTGGAGCTGCTAGCGGGAGGGCCAGGAATGAGCAGTTCTTC	CASSGAASGRARNEQFF
.	TRBV7-3	.	TRBJ1-6	TGTGCCAGCAGCTTAACGGGTACCTTAACACCCCTCCACTTT	CASSLTGTLTPLHF
few	TRBV6-1	TRBD1	TRBJ2-7	TGTGCCAGCAGTAGAGGCAGGGGGCCTACCTACGAGCAGTACTTC	CASSRGRGPTYEQYF
.	TRBV6-5	TRBD1	TRBJ2-7	TGTGCCAGCAGTTACCGGACAGGGGGCCAGGGGTACGAGCAGTACTTC	CASSYRTGGQGYEQYF
.	TRBV7-6	TRBD1	TRBJ2-4	TGTGCCAGCAGCCTACTATCCGGGACAGCTAATCGAGAGTCCTTC	CASSLLSGTANRESF
.	TRBV6-6	.	TRBJ2-5	TGTGCCAGCAGTTACGGTGTAGGCGGGACAGAAGAGACCCAGTACTTC	CASSYGVGGTEETQYF
.	TRBV7-3	.	TRBJ1-2	TGTGCCAGCAGCTTAGAAGGCAGGGTGAATGGCTACACCTTC	CASSLEGRVNGYTF
.	TRBV12-3/TRBV12-4	.	TRBJ2-7	TGTGCCAGTTTTAAGTTGGACGAGCAGTACTTC	CASFKLDEQYF
.	TRBV2	.	TRBJ1-5	TGTGCCAGCAGCGGACAGTATAGCAATCAGCCCCAGCATTTT	CASSGQYSNQPQHF
many	TRBV11-1	.	TRBJ1-2	TGTGCCAGCAGCCCTTTCGGGGACGTGGGCTATGGCTACACCTTC	CASSPFGDVGYGYTF
once	TRBV6-6	TRBD1	TRBJ1-1	TGTGCCAGCAGGCACAGGGGGAACACTGAAGCTTTCTTT	CASRHRGNTEAFF
few	TRBV5-1	TRBD2	TRBJ2-2	TGCGCCAGCAGACCGCTGGGTGCGGGGGGGCGAACCGGGGAGCTGTTTTTT	CASRPLGAGGRTGELFF
many	TRBV7-2	.	TRBJ1-3	TGTGCCAGCAGCTTAGGGGGCAGATTCTTCTCTGGAAACACCATATATTTT	CASSLGGRFFSGNTIYF
few	TRBV27	.	TRBJ2-2	TGTGCCAGCAGTTCAAGACGGGTCCGCGCGAACACCGGGGAGCTGTTTTTT	CASSSRRVRANTGELFF
few	TRBV4-2	.	TRBJ2-2	TGTGCCAGCAGCAAAGCAAGCCAGGGAGTATGGACCGGGGAGCTGTTTTTT	CASSKASQGVWTGELFF
few	TRBV19	.	TRBJ1-1	TGTGCCAGTAGTATGGACAGCCCGTACACTGAAGCTTTCTTT	CASSMDSPYTEAFF
few	TRBV28	.	TRBJ2-7	TGTGCCAGCGGAACCTCCTACGAGCAGTACTTC	CASGTSYEQYF
.	TRBV11-2	TRBD2	TRBJ2-1	TGTGCCAGCAGCTTAGATCCCCAGCGGGAGGGCCTCAATGAGCAGTTCTTC	CASSLDPQREGLNEQFF